Reported below is one TCR beta chain. Per the original methods: Amplifying reference gene primers gave estimates of nucleated cell counts. Repertoires were generated with immunoSEQ multiplex PCR, while TCRdb's copy carries only in-frame clones and drops some. That table is the source of V, J and clone size, and D and trimming were worked out from the DNA. Of some 170,000 clones in the sample, over 85% were seen once. This CDR3 contains 15 residues. Trimming took 6 bases from V and 0 from J; bases not matched to a gene: 5. The germline V gene has CDR1 GTSNPN and CDR2 SVGIG (reference sequence). This specimen belongs to a study of blood T cell repertoires in COVID-19. Background on the study: Whether acute or convalescent, the COVID-19 samples came from the United States, Italy and Spain. T cells, B-cell-depleted T cells, or PBMCs supplied cDNA or gDNA.

This TCR derives from a man aged 60 to 69 with active or convalescent COVID-19. V and J are TRBV30 and TRBJ2-7, with 13 nucleotides matching TRBD2. Sequencing used peripheral blood. CDR3 amino acids: CACPGLAGSSYEQYF. In DNA, the CDR3 is TGTGCCTGTCCGGGACTAGCGGGATCCTCCTACGAGCAGTACTTC.